The 15 T cell receptor beta chains in this list originate from one sample, sequenced in a study of identical twins. TCRdb reprocessed the 5' RACE reads via MiXCR and lists one record per CDR3 protein. The repertoire has 1.5 million to 2 million distinct CDR3 sequences, around 29% of them found once; the top ten carry 0.27%. Specimen: cord blood. These receptors all stem from a newborn girl in good health.

This clonotype was picked up a small number of times. V and J are TRBV15 and TRBJ2-5; TRBD2 aligns across 8 bases. This CDR3 comprises 14 residues. J lost 3 bases, V lost 2 bases, and 2 bases had no gene match. Germline CDR1 and CDR2: LNHNV and YYDKDF (reference sequence). The CDR3 loop reads CATSRLGLEETQYF. CDR3 nucleotides: TGTGCCACCAGCAGATTGGGACTAGAAGAGACCCAGTACTTC.

The chain has TRBV20-1 and TRBJ1-5; 8 bases align to TRBD1. The CDR3 spans 15 residues. J was trimmed by 6 bases and V by 1 base; bases with no gene match: 8. From germline, CDR1 is DFQATT and CDR2 SNEGSKA (reference sequence). The CDR3 loop reads CSARGPDRGRQPQHF. CDR3 sequence (DNA): TGCAGTGCTAGAGGTCCCGACAGGGGTCGTCAGCCCCAGCATTTT.

Of note for this clonotype: With a far larger clone one base away, a read error is the likely cause. The gene calls are TRBV5-1 and TRBJ2-1, with 9 bases that match TRBD2. The CDR3 runs to 15 residues. Per the germline V gene, CDR1 is SGHRS and CDR2 is YFSETQ. CDR3 nucleotides: TGTGCCAGCAGCTTAGGCGGGGGGGCCTACAATGTGCAGTTCTTC. Amino acids: CASSLGGGAYNVQFF.

The V and J genes are TRBV11-2 and TRBJ2-1; D is possibly TRBD1 or TRBD2 (5 bases each). The length of the CDR3 is 17 residues. The V end was cut by 6 bases, the J end by 7 bases, with 25 bases between. Germline V gene sequence: CDR1 SGHAT, CDR2 FQNNGV. The CDR3 here is CASSPIPGRRPGNEQFF. Here the CDR3 DNA reads TGTGCCAGCAGTCCAATACCGGGACGACGTCCGGGTAATGAGCAGTTCTTC. The full variable domain, with the rest looked up from reference TRBV11-2 and TRBJ2-1, is EAGVAQSPRYKIIEKRQSVAFWCNPISGHATLYWYQQILGQGPKLLIQFQNNGVVDDSQLPKDRFSAERLKGVDSTLKIQPAKLEDSAVYLCASSPIPGRRPGNEQFFGPGTRLTVL.

The sample holds a few counts of this clonotype. The chain couples TRBV5-1 to TRBJ2-7, with 9 nucleotides matching TRBD2. Per the germline V gene, CDR1 is SGHRS and CDR2 is YFSETQ. The CDR3 has 16 amino acids. With V trimmed by 0 bases and J by 1 base, 5 bases remained unmatched. CDR3 region: CASSLGLAELSYEQYF. The CDR3 DNA reads as TGCGCCAGCAGCTTGGGACTAGCGGAGCTATCCTACGAGCAGTACTTC.

This clonotype was detected a few times. The chain is built from TRBV5-1 and TRBJ2-3; no clear D gene. Trimming pared 3 bases from V and 0 bases from J, leaving 8 bases between. Germline loops: CDR1 SGHRS, CDR2 YFSETQ. The CDR3 is 14 residues long. The CDR3 region has the DNA TGCGCCAGCAGCTACTATGCTAGCACAGATACGCAGTATTTT. Translated, it gives CASSYYASTDTQYF. Filled out from reference TRBV5-1 and TRBJ2-3, the complete variable domain reads KAGVTQTPRYLIKTRGQQVTLSCSPISGHRSVSWYQQTPGQGLQFLFEYFSETQRNKGNFPGRFSGRQFSNSRSEMNVSTLELGDSALYLCASSYYASTDTQYFGPGTRLTVL.

The chain has TRBV20-1 and TRBJ1-6; no clear D. The CDR3 has 14 residues. Looked up from germline, CDR1 is DFQATT and CDR2 is SNEGSKA (reference sequence). V was clipped by 0 bases and J by 13 bases, with 16 bases between them. For the CDR3, the DNA is TGCAGTGCTAGAGATCGGAGGAGAATCTCGCCCCTCCACTTT. Translated: CSARDRRRISPLHF.

A few counts support this clonotype. The gene calls are TRBV6-1 and TRBJ1-2, with a possible D match to TRBD1 (5 bases). The ends were cut back, 1 base at V and 4 bases at J, with 13 bases in the middle. This CDR3 spans 15 amino acids. Germline V gene data show CDR1 as MNHNS and CDR2 as SASEGT. As DNA, the CDR3 is TGTGCCAGCAGTGAAGGAGGGCAGGGTGGCTATGGCTACACCTTC. The encoded protein is CASSEGGQGGYGYTF.

This chain uses TRBV6-5 with TRBJ2-3; either TRBD1 or TRBD2 may fit D (5 bases each). V was cut by 5 bases and J by 0 bases, with 12 bases left in between. Germline assignment: CDR1 MNHEY and CDR2 SVGAGI. The length of the CDR3 is 15 residues. CDR3 amino acids: CASSPQRDSTDTQYF. Written as DNA, the CDR3 is TGTGCCAGCAGTCCCCAAAGGGACAGCACAGATACGCAGTATTTT.

This clonotype has a count of ten or more. This rearrangement joins TRBV25-1 to TRBJ1-2, with D possibly being TRBD1 (6 bases). This CDR3 is built from 12 residues. The germline V gene encodes CDR1 MGHDK and CDR2 SYGVNS. Trimming removed 11 bases from V and 5 bases from J, with 15 bases in between. The CDR3, as DNA: TGTGCCTCCTCGGACAGAGAATATGGCTACACCTTC. Translation: CASSDREYGYTF.

The J gene is TRBJ1-2, the V gene TRBV2; D perhaps matches TRBD1 (6 bases). Per the germline V gene, CDR1 is SNHLY and CDR2 is FYNNEI. The CDR3 extends over 15 amino acids. With 4 bases removed from V and 0 bases from J, the gap between germline ends came to 12 bases. The CDR3 is CASSGNREANYGYTF. The CDR3 region has the DNA TGTGCCAGCAGTGGGAACAGGGAAGCTAACTATGGCTACACCTTC.

About this clonotype: An end of the junction differs from the germline gene, which may be a read error. The J gene is TRBJ1-6, the V gene TRBV27; maybe TRBD1 (6 bases). The CDR3 sequence is 18 residues long. Per germline, CDR1 MNHEY and CDR2 SMNVEV (reference sequence). CDR3 sequence reads: CASSFDRSQSSYNSPPHF. The CDR3 nucleotides are TGTGCCAGCAGTTTCGACAGGTCCCAGAGCTCCTATAATTCACCCCCCCACTTT.

The chain recombines TRBV10-3 with TRBJ2-7; 12 bases map to TRBD1. The J segment lost 4 bases and the V segment lost 5 bases, leaving 9 bases of the junction unmatched. Germline CDR1 ENHRY, CDR2 SYGVKD. The CDR3 is made up of 16 amino acids. The CDR3 spells CAISRGDRGRLYEQYF. The CDR3 nucleotides are TGTGCCATCAGTCGGGGGGACAGGGGGCGACTTTACGAGCAGTACTTC.

The chain is built from TRBV20-1 and TRBJ1-6, with TRBD1 as a possible D gene (5 bases). V dropped 0 bases and J dropped 10 bases, with 13 bases sitting between them. The CDR3 has 14 residues. Per germline, CDR1 DFQATT and CDR2 SNEGSKA (reference sequence). The CDR3 here is CSAREGRGDSPLHF. In DNA form, the CDR3 reads TGCAGTGCTAGAGAGGGGAGGGGAGACTCACCCCTCCACTTT.

A few counts support this clonotype. The chain joins TRBV28 to TRBJ2-3; D is ambiguous. The germline V and J ends were trimmed by 4 bases and 1 base, with 9 bases remaining between them. CDR3 length equals 14 residues. Germline CDR1 is MDHEN and CDR2 is SYDVKM. DNA for the CDR3: TGTGCCAGCAGTTATCCGGAGCGCACAGATACGCAGTATTTT. Translating gives CASSYPERTDTQYF. The full variable domain, in which reference TRBV28 and TRBJ2-3 provide the parts outside the CDR3, is DVKVTQSSRYLVKRTGEKVFLECVQDMDHENMFWYRQDPGLGLRLIYFSYDVKMKEKGDIPEGYSVSREKKERFSLILESASTNQTSMYLCASSYPERTDTQYFGPGTRLTVL.